A single sample is the source of the 9 T cell receptor beta chains below, sequenced in a study of T cells in Graves' hyperthyroidism and ophthalmopathy. TCR beta CDR3 region amplification was performed from RNA transcripts. The TCR CDR3 was amplified in a first-round RT-PCR using the HTBI primer set. TCRdb re-called the multiplex PCR reads with MiXCR, one entry per CDR3 protein. The sample lists a few hundred thousand distinct CDR3 sequences; approximately 14% were seen once. Sequences were obtained from blood. These TCRs come from a woman between 18 and 30 years old with Graves' hyperthyroidism.

This clonotype has ten or more counts. This chain uses TRBV6-2 or TRBV6-3 with TRBJ2-6; a possible D gene is TRBD1 (5 bases). Germline CDR1 is MNHEY and CDR2 is SVGEGT. The CDR3 extends over 17 amino acids. The V end was cut by 2 bases, the J end by 0 bases, with 11 bases between. The CDR3 is CASSYQGLISGANVLTF. Here the CDR3 DNA reads TGTGCCAGCAGTTACCAGGGATTAATCTCTGGGGCCAACGTCCTGACTTTC.

The V call is TRBV7-9, the J call TRBJ1-4, with TRBD1 matching 8 bases. The trim removed 1 base at V and 7 bases at J, leaving 5 bases unmatched. Germline CDR1 and CDR2: SEHNR and FQNEAQ (reference sequence). This CDR3 has 15 residues. The CDR3 spells CASSLGAGGFEKLFF. DNA for the CDR3: TGTGCCAGCAGCTTAGGAGCAGGGGGCTTTGAAAAACTGTTTTTT.

This clonotype was recorded at least ten times. The chain links TRBV6-5 to TRBJ1-1; D ambiguous. Germline CDR1 is MNHEY and CDR2 is SVGAGI. V dropped 2 bases and J dropped 1 base, with 8 bases sitting between them. This CDR3 contains 14 residues. CDR3 amino acids: CASSYPGGNTEAFF. As DNA, the CDR3 is TGTGCCAGCAGTTACCCGGGAGGGAACACTGAAGCTTTCTTT.

There are many counts of this clonotype. The V gene is TRBV5-6, the J gene TRBJ1-1; TRBD1 might be the D (5 bases). V lost 7 bases, J lost 4 bases, and 20 bases lay in between. Germline V gene lookup returns CDR1 SGHDT and CDR2 YYEEEE. The length of the CDR3 is 15 residues. CDR3 loop: CASGPLDTLITEAFF. CDR3 DNA sequence: TGTGCCAGCGGCCCCCTGGACACCTTGATCACTGAAGCTTTCTTT. Combining the CDR3 with reference TRBV5-6 and TRBJ1-1 gives the whole variable domain DAGVTQSPTHLIKTRGQQVTLRCSPKSGHDTVSWYQQALGQGPQFIFQYYEEEERQRGNFPDRFSGHQFPNYSSELNVNALLLGDSALYLCASGPLDTLITEAFFGQGTRLTVV.

The sample holds a few counts of this clonotype. The chain couples TRBV29-1 to TRBJ2-5, with D perhaps being TRBD1 or TRBD2 (6 bases each). Germline loops: CDR1 SQVTM, CDR2 ANQGSEA. The V end lost 7 bases, the J end lost 4 bases, and 13 bases lay between the germline ends. The CDR3 contains 12 residues. For the CDR3, the DNA is TGCAGCGCCGAGGGGGGAGGAGAGACCCAGTACTTC. It codes for CSAEGGGETQYF.

Many counts were recorded for this clonotype. This chain connects TRBV7-9 to TRBJ2-1; tentatively, D is TRBD2 (6 bases). The CDR3 runs to 14 residues. From germline, CDR1 is SEHNR and CDR2 FQNEAQ (reference sequence). The ends were cut back, 5 bases at V and 4 bases at J, with 12 bases in the middle. DNA of the CDR3: TGTGCCAGCAGCCCGGGCGGGGTTTACAATGAGCAGTTCTTC. Translating gives CASSPGGVYNEQFF.

The rearrangement joins TRBV12-3 or TRBV12-4 to TRBJ2-2; D is uncertain. The CDR3 loop spans 13 amino acids. The V end was cut by 3 bases, the J end by 4 bases, with 6 bases between. The CDR3 spells CASSLASTGELFF. The CDR3 coding sequence is TGTGCCAGCAGTTTGGCTTCCACCGGGGAGCTGTTTTTT.

As to this clonotype: The junction and the germline gene differ at one end; a read error may be behind it. J is TRBJ1-5 and V is TRBV6-2 or TRBV6-3; weak D call: TRBD1 (5 bases). Per the germline V gene, CDR1 is MNHEY and CDR2 is SVGEGT. The CDR3 is 15 amino acids. The CDR3 DNA is TGTGCCAGCAGTTACCCGTCCGGGCGGGACCAGCCCCAACATTTT. Encoded protein: CASSYPSGRDQPQHF.

This clonotype appeared many times. J is TRBJ1-3 and V is TRBV2; D ambiguous. The CDR3 has 15 amino acids. Trimming took 5 bases from V and 7 from J, leaving 18 bases between them. Germline lookup yields CDR1 SNHLY and CDR2 FYNNEI. This CDR3 reads CASSPRRAGMNTIYF. CDR3 nucleotides: TGTGCCAGCAGTCCCCGACGGGCCGGGATGAACACCATATATTTT.